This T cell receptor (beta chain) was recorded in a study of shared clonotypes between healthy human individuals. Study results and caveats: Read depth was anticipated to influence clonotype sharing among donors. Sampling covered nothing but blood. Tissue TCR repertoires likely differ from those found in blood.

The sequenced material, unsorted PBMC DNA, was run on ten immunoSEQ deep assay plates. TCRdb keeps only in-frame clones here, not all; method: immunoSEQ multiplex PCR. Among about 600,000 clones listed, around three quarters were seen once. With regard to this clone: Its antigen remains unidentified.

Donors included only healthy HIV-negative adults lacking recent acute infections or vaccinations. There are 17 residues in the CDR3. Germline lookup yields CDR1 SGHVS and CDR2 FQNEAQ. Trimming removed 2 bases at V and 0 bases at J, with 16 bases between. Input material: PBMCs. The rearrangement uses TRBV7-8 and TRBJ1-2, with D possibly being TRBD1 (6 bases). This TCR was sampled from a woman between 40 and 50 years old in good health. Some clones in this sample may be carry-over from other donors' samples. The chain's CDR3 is CASSLFGRTDSNYGYTF. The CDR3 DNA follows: TGTGCCAGCAGCTTATTTGGCCGGACAGACTCTAACTATGGCTACACCTTC. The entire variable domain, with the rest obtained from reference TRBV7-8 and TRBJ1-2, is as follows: GAGVSQSPRYKVAKRGQDVALRCDPISGHVSLFWYQQALGQGPEFLTYFQNEAQLDKSGLPSDRFFAERPEGSVSTLKIQRTQQEDSAVYLCASSLFGRTDSNYGYTFGSGTRLTVV.